This T cell receptor (beta chain) came from a study of cytomegalovirus exposure and HLA in healthy donors. Study observations and caveats: The study listed under 200 cytomegalovirus-associated TCR beta chains.

Method: immunoSEQ multiplex PCR; TCRdb's copy keeps in-frame clones and lacks some. Among 250,000 to 400,000 clones listed, nearly 90% were seen once. In its sample, this clone was seen once. Its antigen is unknown. V was clipped by 6 bases and J by 0 bases; unmatched bases: 14. Per the germline V gene, CDR1 is WSHSY and CDR2 is SAAADI. This CDR3 spans 18 amino acids. The V and J genes are TRBV10-2 and TRBJ1-5, with TRBD1 identical over 7 bases. Sequencing was performed on PBMCs. The receptor comes from a man aged 30 to 45 in good health and CMV-seronegative. CDR3 in amino acids: CASRERDSKFLSNQPQHF. CDR3 bases: TGCGCCAGCAGGGAAAGGGACAGCAAGTTCCTTAGCAATCAGCCCCAGCATTTT.